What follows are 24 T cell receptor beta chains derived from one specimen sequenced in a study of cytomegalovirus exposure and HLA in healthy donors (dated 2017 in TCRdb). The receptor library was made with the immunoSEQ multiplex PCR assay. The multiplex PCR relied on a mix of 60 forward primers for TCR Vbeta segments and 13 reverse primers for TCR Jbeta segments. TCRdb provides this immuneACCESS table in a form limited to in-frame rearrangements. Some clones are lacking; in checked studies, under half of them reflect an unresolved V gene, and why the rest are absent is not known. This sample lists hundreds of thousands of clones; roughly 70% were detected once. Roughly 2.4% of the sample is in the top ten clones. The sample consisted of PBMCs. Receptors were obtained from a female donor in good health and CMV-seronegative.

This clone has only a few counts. CDR3 nucleotide sequence: TGTGCCTGGATTCGGACTAGCGGGAGGACCGGGGAGCTGTTTTTT. Its protein product is CAWIRTSGRTGELFF. The chain uses TRBV30 and TRBJ2-2; 14 nucleotides align to TRBD2. In germline, CDR1 is GTSNPN, CDR2 SVGIG (reference sequence). The J segment lost 5 bases and the V segment lost 4 bases, leaving 3 bases of the junction unmatched. This CDR3 comprises 15 residues.

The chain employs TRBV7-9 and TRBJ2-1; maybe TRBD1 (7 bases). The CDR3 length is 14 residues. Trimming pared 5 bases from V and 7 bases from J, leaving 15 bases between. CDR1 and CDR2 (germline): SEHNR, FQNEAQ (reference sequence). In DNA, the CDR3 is TGTGCCAGCAGCCGCTTACAGGGGAGGAATGAGCAGTTCTTC. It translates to CASSRLQGRNEQFF. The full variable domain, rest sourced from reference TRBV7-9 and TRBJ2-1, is DTGVSQNPRHKITKRGQNVTFRCDPISEHNRLYWYRQTLGQGPEFLTYFQNEAQLEKSRLLSDRFSAERPKGSFSTLEIQRTEQGDSAMYLCASSRLQGRNEQFFGPGTRLTVL.

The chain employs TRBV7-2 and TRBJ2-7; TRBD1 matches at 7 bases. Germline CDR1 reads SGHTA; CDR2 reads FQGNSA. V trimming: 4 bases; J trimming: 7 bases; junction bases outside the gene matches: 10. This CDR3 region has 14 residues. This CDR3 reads CASSSRQGVGEQYF. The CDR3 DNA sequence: TGTGCCAGCAGCTCGAGACAGGGTGTGGGAGAGCAGTACTTC.

The CDR3 sequence is CASSFAGDFSDTQYF. In DNA form, the CDR3 reads TGCGCCAGCAGCTTTGCGGGGGACTTTTCAGATACGCAGTATTTT. The V and J genes are TRBV5-1 and TRBJ2-3; 7 bases map to TRBD2. The CDR3 has 15 residues. The V gene end was trimmed by 2 bases and the J gene end by 4 bases; junction bases not matched to a gene: 7. The germline gives CDR1 SGHRS, CDR2 YFSETQ.

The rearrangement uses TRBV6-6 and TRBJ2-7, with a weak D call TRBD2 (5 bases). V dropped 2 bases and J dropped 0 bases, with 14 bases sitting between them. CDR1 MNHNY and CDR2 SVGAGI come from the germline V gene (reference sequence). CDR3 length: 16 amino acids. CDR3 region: CASSYVGGTSSYEQYF. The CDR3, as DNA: TGTGCCAGCAGTTACGTAGGAGGAACCAGCTCCTACGAGCAGTACTTC.

The CDR3 bases are TGTGCCCACCAACCCCGCGGGAGCATGGGTGAGCAGTTCTTC. Translating it yields CAHQPRGSMGEQFF. The gene calls are TRBV30 and TRBJ2-1; 7 bases align to TRBD2. CDR3 length: 14 residues. Per germline, CDR1 GTSNPN and CDR2 SVGIG (reference sequence). Trimming cost V 8 bases and J 9 bases; bases outside gene matches: 16.

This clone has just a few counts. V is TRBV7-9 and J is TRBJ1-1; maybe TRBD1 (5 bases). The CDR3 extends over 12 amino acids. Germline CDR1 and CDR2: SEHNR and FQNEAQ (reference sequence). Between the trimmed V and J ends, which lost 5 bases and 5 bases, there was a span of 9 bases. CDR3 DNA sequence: TGTGCCAGCAGCCCTGACAGTACTGAAGCTTTCTTT. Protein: CASSPDSTEAFF.

CDR3 residues: CASSQGGLAGMGTQYF. CDR3 DNA sequence: TGCGCCAGCAGCCAAGGGGGTCTAGCGGGGATGGGGACCCAGTACTTC. The chain couples TRBV4-1 to TRBJ2-5; 9 bases are shared with TRBD2. Trimming removed 1 base from V and 7 bases from J; junction bases left unmatched: 10. Per the germline V gene, CDR1 is MGHRA and CDR2 is YSYEKL. The CDR3 consists of 16 residues.

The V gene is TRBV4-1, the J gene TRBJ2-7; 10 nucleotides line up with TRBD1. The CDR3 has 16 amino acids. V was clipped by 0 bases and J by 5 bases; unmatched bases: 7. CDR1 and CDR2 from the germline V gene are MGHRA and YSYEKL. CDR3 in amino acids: CASSQDRQGALNEQYF. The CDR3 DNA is TGCGCCAGCAGCCAAGATCGACAGGGGGCGCTTAACGAGCAGTACTTC.

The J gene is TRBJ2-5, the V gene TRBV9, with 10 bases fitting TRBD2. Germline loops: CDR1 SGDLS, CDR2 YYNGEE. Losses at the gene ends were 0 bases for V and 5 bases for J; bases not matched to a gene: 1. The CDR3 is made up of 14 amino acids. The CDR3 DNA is TGTGCCAGCAGCGTAGATAGCGGGGGGGAGACCCAGTACTTC. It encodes CASSVDSGGETQYF.

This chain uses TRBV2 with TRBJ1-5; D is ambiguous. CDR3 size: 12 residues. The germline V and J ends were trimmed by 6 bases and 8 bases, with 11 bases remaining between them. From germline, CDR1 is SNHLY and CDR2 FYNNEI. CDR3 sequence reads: CASRVLGEPQHF. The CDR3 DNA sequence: TGTGCCAGCAGGGTGCTCGGGGAGCCCCAGCATTTT.

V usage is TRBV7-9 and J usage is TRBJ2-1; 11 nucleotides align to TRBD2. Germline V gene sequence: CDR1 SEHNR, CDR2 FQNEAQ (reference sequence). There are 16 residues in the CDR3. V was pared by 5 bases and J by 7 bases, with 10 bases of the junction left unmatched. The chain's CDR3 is CASSPGTSGRGNEQFF. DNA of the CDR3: TGTGCCAGCAGCCCCGGGACTAGCGGACGTGGAAATGAGCAGTTCTTC. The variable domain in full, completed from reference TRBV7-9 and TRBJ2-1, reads DTGVSQNPRHKITKRGQNVTFRCDPISEHNRLYWYRQTLGQGPEFLTYFQNEAQLEKSRLLSDRFSAERPKGSFSTLEIQRTEQGDSAMYLCASSPGTSGRGNEQFFGPGTRLTVL.

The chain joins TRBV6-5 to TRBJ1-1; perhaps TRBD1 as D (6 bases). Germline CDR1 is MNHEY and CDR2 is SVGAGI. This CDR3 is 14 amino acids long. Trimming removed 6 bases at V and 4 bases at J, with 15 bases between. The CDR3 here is CASSPLLGATEAFF. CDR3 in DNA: TGTGCCAGCAGCCCCCTATTGGGGGCCACTGAAGCTTTCTTT.

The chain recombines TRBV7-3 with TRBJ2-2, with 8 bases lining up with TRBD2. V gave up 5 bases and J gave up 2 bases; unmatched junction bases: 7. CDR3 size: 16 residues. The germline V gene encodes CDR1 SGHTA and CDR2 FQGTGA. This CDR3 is CASSPRRGGNTGELFF. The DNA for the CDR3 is TGTGCCAGCAGCCCCCGTCGGGGGGGTAACACCGGGGAGCTGTTTTTT.

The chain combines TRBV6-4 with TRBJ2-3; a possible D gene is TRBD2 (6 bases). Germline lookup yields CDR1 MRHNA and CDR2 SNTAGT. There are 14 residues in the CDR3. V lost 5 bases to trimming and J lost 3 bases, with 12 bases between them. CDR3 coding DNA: TGTGCCAGCAGTTGGGGAGGAGGAACAGATACGCAGTATTTT. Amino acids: CASSWGGGTDTQYF.

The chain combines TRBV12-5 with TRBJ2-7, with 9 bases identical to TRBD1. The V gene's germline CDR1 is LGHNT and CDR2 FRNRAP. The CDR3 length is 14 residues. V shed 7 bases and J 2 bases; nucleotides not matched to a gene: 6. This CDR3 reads CASARGQGTYEQYF. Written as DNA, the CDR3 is TGTGCTAGTGCCCGGGGACAGGGAACCTACGAGCAGTACTTC.

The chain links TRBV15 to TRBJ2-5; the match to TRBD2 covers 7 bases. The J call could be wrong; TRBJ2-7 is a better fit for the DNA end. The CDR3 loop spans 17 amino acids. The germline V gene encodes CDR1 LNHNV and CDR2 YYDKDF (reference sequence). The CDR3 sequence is CATSRDTGLAGLYEQYF. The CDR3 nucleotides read TGTGCCACCAGCAGAGATACGGGGTTAGCGGGTCTCTACGAGCAGTACTTC.

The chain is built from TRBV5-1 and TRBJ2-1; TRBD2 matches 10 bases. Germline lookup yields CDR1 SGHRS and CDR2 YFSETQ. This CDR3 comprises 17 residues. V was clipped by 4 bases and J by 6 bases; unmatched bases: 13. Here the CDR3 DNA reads TGCGCCAGCAGCCAAACTCCACCTAGCGGGAGTGGCAATGAGCAGTTCTTC. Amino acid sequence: CASSQTPPSGSGNEQFF.

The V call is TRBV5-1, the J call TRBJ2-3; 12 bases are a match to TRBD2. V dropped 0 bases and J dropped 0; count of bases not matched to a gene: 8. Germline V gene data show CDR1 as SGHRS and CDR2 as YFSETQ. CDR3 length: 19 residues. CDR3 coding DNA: TGCGCCAGCAGCTTGGTTTTGCTAGCGGGAGGGCCTAGCACAGATACGCAGTATTTT. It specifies CASSLVLLAGGPSTDTQYF.

As DNA, the CDR3 is TGTGCCGGAGGACAGGGGGGCTCCTACGAGCAGTACTTC. This encodes CAGGQGGSYEQYF. J is TRBJ2-7 and V is TRBV2, with 10 positions matching TRBD1. CDR3 length equals 13 residues. CDR1 and CDR2 (germline): SNHLY, FYNNEI. The V gene end was trimmed by 11 bases and the J gene end by 0 bases; junction bases not matched to a gene: 4.

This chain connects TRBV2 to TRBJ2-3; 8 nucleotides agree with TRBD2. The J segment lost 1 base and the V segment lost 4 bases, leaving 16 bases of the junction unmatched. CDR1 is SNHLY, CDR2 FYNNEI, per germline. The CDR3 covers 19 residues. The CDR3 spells CASSVFGDGRAVRTDTQYF. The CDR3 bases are TGTGCCAGCAGTGTTTTTGGTGACGGGAGGGCTGTACGCACAGATACGCAGTATTTT.

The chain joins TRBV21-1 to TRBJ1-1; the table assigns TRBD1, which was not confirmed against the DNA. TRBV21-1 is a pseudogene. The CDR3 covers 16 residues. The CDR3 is CASSNSPDREGTEAFF. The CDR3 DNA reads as TGTGCCAGCAGCAACTCTCCGGACAGGGAGGGCACTGAAGCTTTCTTT.

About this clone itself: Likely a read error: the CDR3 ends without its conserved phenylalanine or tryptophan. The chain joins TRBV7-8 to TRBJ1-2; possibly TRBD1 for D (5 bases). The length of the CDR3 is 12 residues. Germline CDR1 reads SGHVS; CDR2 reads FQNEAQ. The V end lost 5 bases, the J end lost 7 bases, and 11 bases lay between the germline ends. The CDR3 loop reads CASSLGDFGYTS. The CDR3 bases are TGTGCCAGCAGCCTAGGGGACTTTGGCTACACCTCC.

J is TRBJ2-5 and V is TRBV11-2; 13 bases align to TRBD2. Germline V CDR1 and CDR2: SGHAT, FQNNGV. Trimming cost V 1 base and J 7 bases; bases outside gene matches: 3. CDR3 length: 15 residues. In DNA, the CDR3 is TGTGCCAGCAGCTTAGGACTAGCGGGAGGAGCGACCCAGTACTTC. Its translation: CASSLGLAGGATQYF. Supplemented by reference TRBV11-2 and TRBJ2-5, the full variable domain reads EAGVAQSPRYKIIEKRQSVAFWCNPISGHATLYWYQQILGQGPKLLIQFQNNGVVDDSQLPKDRFSAERLKGVDSTLKIQPAKLEDSAVYLCASSLGLAGGATQYFGPGTRLLVL.